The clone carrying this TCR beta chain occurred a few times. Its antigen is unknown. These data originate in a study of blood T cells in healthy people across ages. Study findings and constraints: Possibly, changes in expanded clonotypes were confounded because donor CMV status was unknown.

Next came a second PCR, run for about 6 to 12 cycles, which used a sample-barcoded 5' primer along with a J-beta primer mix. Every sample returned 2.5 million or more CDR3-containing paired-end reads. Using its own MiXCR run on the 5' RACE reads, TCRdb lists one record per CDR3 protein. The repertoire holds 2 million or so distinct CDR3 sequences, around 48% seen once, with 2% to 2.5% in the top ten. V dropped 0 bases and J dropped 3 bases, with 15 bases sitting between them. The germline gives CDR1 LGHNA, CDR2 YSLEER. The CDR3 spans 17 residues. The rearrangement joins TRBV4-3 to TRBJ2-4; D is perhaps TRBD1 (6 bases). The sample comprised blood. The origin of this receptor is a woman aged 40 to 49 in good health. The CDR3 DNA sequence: TGCGCCAGCAGCCAAGATAGTGGGGGCGCGGGCAAAAACATTCAGTACTTC. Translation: CASSQDSGGAGKNIQYF.